This T cell receptor (beta chain) was captured in a study of cytomegalovirus exposure and HLA in healthy donors. The germline V gene encodes CDR1 MNHEY and CDR2 SMNVEV (reference sequence). The CDR3 contains 16 residues. V was clipped by 2 bases and J by 0 bases; unmatched bases: 4. Sequencing used immunoSEQ multiplex PCR; TCRdb keeps in-frame clones, though not all of them. The sample has 200,000 or so clones; about four fifths are singletons. The sequenced sample was PBMCs. The chain is built from TRBV27 and TRBJ2-1, with TRBD2 matching 7 bases. This receptor was obtained from a man aged 18 to 29 in good health and CMV-seropositive. CDR3 DNA: TGTGCCAGCAGTTTAGACGGGAGGAACTCCTACAATGAGCAGTTCTTC. It codes for CASSLDGRNSYNEQFF.